A selection of T cell receptor beta chains follows, all from one sample in a study of technical replicates of blood from four donors. Data came from immunoSEQ multiplex PCR; TCRdb stores just in-frame clones and leaves some out. In the table there are 75,000 to 95,000 clones, 95% to 97% of which are singletons. What was sequenced was T cells isolated from PBMCs. The origin of the receptors is a human donor in good health. Both conserved end residues are part of each CDR3. Each record gives: clone size, V gene, D gene, J gene, CDR3 protein, CDR3 DNA. The D gene is left open where the match is weak. Rows may omit the clone size; those that give it use once, few, many or a size class.

-	TRBV6-1	TRBD1	TRBJ1-1	CASSPGGNTEAFF	TGTGCCAGCAGTCCAGGGGGGAACACTGAAGCTTTCTTT
-	TRBV18	-	TRBJ2-5	CASSLQASTEETQYF	TGTGCCAGCTCACTACAGGCCTCGACGGAAGAGACCCAGTACTTC
once	TRBV19	-	TRBJ2-1	CASTGGKYGNEQFF	TGTGCCAGTACAGGAGGGAAGTATGGCAATGAGCAGTTCTTC
-	TRBV25-1	-	TRBJ2-5	CASSGSVETQYF	TGTGCCAGCAGTGGTTCTGTGGAGACCCAGTACTTC
once	TRBV6-5	-	TRBJ2-1	CASSYSGFSYNEQFF	TGTGCCAGCAGCTATAGCGGATTCTCCTACAATGAGCAGTTCTTC
-	TRBV15	TRBD2	TRBJ2-1	CATSLAGVDRLNEQFF	TGTGCCACCAGCCTAGCGGGAGTGGATCGATTGAATGAGCAGTTCTTC
once	TRBV11-2	-	TRBJ2-1	CASSLYPYNNEQFF	TGTGCCAGCAGCTTATATCCCTATAACAATGAGCAGTTCTTC
-	TRBV27	-	TRBJ1-6	CASSFGGVLSSPLHF	TGTGCCAGCAGTTTTGGGGGGGTATTATCTTCACCCCTCCACTTT
-	TRBV11-2	-	TRBJ2-7	CASSPSRSSYEQYF	TGTGCCAGCAGCCCTTCCCGCAGCTCCTACGAGCAGTACTTC
-	TRBV27	TRBD2	TRBJ2-5	CATRGGEETQYF	TGTGCCACGAGGGGAGGGGAAGAGACCCAGTACTTC
-	TRBV2	TRBD2	TRBJ2-1	CASSVSGSSYNEQFF	TGTGCCAGCAGTGTTAGCGGGAGCTCCTACAATGAGCAGTTCTTC
-	TRBV6-5	TRBD1	TRBJ1-2	CASRSGTVYTF	TGTGCCAGCAGGTCCGGGACAGTCTACACCTTC
-	TRBV6-5	-	TRBJ2-7	CASLQRYSYEQYF	TGTGCCAGCCTTCAACGGTACTCCTACGAGCAGTACTTC
-	TRBV30	-	TRBJ1-1	CALGLPKAFF	TGTGCCTTGGGACTCCCCAAAGCTTTCTTT
-	TRBV5-1	TRBD1	TRBJ2-2	CASSQGQATGELFF	TGCGCCAGCAGCCAGGGACAGGCCACCGGGGAGCTGTTTTTT
once	TRBV5-4	-	TRBJ1-2	CASSTQSPNYGYTF	TGTGCCAGCAGTACACAATCCCCCAACTATGGCTACACCTTC
-	TRBV10-3	TRBD2	TRBJ2-1	CAISEKGTSGTIAYNEQFF	TGTGCCATCAGTGAGAAGGGGACTAGCGGGACCATTGCCTACAATGAGCAGTTCTTC
-	TRBV7-2	TRBD1	TRBJ1-2	CASSAQGAPGYGYTF	TGTGCCAGCAGCGCACAGGGGGCGCCGGGCTATGGCTACACCTTC
-	TRBV5-5	-	TRBJ1-1	CASGFQGLSTEAFF	TGTGCCAGCGGGTTCCAGGGGTTAAGCACTGAAGCTTTCTTT
-	TRBV11-3	TRBD1	TRBJ1-5	CASSPGTGGNQPQHF	TGTGCCAGCAGCCCCGGGACAGGGGGCAATCAGCCCCAGCATTTT